The sequence of this TCR beta chain was determined in a study of blood T cell repertoires in COVID-19. Study summary: The United States, Italy and Spain provided the acute and convalescent COVID-19 samples. T cells, B-cell-depleted T cells, or PBMCs supplied cDNA or gDNA.

How the authors handled the data: Counts of nucleated cells, estimated from reference gene primer amplification, were obtained. Sequencing used immunoSEQ multiplex PCR; TCRdb keeps in-frame clones, though not all of them. V and J calls and clone size are copied from that table; D and trimming were computed from the DNA. The table records roughly 230,000 clones, approximately 82% of them present only once. Sequencing input: peripheral blood. The receptor was derived from a man aged 35 to 55 with active or convalescent COVID-19.

CDR3 coding DNA: TGTGCCAGTAGTTCGGGGGACAGGAAAGATTCGTATGGCTACACCTTC. Protein product: CASSSGDRKDSYGYTF. The rearrangement joins TRBV19 to TRBJ1-2; 8 nucleotides match TRBD1. This CDR3 has 16 residues. The trim removed 5 bases at V and 5 bases at J, leaving 13 bases unmatched. From germline, CDR1 is LNHDA and CDR2 SQIVND (reference sequence). The whole variable domain, filled in from reference TRBV19 and TRBJ1-2, reads DGGITQSPKYLFRKEGQNVTLSCEQNLNHDAMYWYRQDPGQGLRLIYYSQIVNDFQKGDIAEGYSVSREKKESFPLTVTSAQKNPTAFYLCASSSGDRKDSYGYTFGSGTRLTVV.